The T cell receptor (beta chain) described here comes from a study of blood T cell repertoires in COVID-19. Turning to the study itself: Acute-phase and convalescent COVID-19 samples originated in the United States, Italy and Spain.

Trimming took off 6 bases at V and 4 bases at J, with 9 bases between the two ends. The CDR3 is 12 residues long. Germline lookup yields CDR1 ENHRY and CDR2 SYGVKD. As processed by the authors: For nucleated cells, counts were estimated from reference gene primer amplification. Generated by immunoSEQ multiplex PCR, the TCRdb table keeps only in-frame clones and is missing some. That table furnishes V, J and clone size, whereas the DNA furnished D and trimming. The sample lists 250,000 to 350,000 clones, 87% occurring once. The rearrangement joins TRBV10-3 to TRBJ1-2, with D possibly being TRBD1 (5 bases). Sequencing was carried out using peripheral blood. The TCR was taken from a man aged 18 to 29 with active or convalescent COVID-19. The CDR3 loop is CAIRSGGYGYTF. Written as DNA, the CDR3 is TGTGCCATCAGGTCCGGGGGCTATGGCTACACCTTC.